This TCR beta chain derives from a study of human T cells and chemical hapten exposure. Time point defined: pre-sensitization, week 0. As to treatment: therapeutic diphenylcyclopropenone sensitization with weekly scalp DPC. TCRdb re-called the RACE reads through MiXCR, storing one row per CDR3 protein. Found here are 45,000 to 65,000 distinct CDR3 sequences, roughly 9.8% of them singletons; the top ten hold around 10%. The receptor was derived from a man in his forties or fifties with alopecia areata. Some clones in this sample may be carry-over from other donors' samples. Specimen: whole blood, collected in connection with sensitization to the hapten diphenylcyclopropenone (DPC).

Here the CDR3 DNA reads TGTGCCAGCAGCTTGGAACAGGGGACCCCGGTGAAAGGCTACACCTTC. This encodes CASSLEQGTPVKGYTF. This chain connects TRBV7-9 to TRBJ1-2, with 7 bases fitting TRBD1. V was clipped by 3 bases and J by 8 bases; unmatched bases: 15. CDR3 length: 16 amino acids. Germline assignment: CDR1 SEHNR and CDR2 FQNEAQ (reference sequence).